These 6 T cell receptor beta chains originate from one sample sequenced in a study of T cell responses to AZD1222 COVID-19 vaccine. TCRdb keeps only in-frame clones here, not all; method: immunoSEQ multiplex PCR. Counted here are 150,000 or so clones, 90% occurring once; the ten biggest clones make up about 6.5%. This sample comprised peripheral blood, obtained 28 days after the second AZD1222 dose. These receptors all stem from an adult who received the AZD1222 COVID-19 vaccine.

The rearrangement joins TRBV7-9 to TRBJ2-1; TRBD2 matches 11 bases. The CDR3 length is 14 residues. After removal of 8 bases from V and 9 bases from J, the junction contained 9 bases not matched to a gene. Germline V CDR1 and CDR2: SEHNR, FQNEAQ (reference sequence). CDR3 sequence (DNA): TGTGCCAGCGAACTAGCGGGAGCCCGTAGTGAGCAGTTCTTC. Amino acid sequence: CASELAGARSEQFF.

The CDR3 here is CASSDGQQYTGELFF. The CDR3 DNA follows: TGTGCCAGCAGTGACGGACAGCAGTACACCGGGGAGCTGTTTTTT. The chain has TRBV6-1 and TRBJ2-2, with D perhaps TRBD1 (6 bases). CDR1 and CDR2 (germline): MNHNS, SASEGT. The CDR3 spans 15 residues. Trimming took off 3 bases at V and 3 bases at J, with 11 bases between the two ends.

A note on this clone: At one end the junction does not follow the germline gene, possibly because of a read error. The genes are TRBV10-3 and TRBJ1-4; 8 bases line up with TRBD1. Germline CDR1 is ENHRY and CDR2 is SYGVKD. This CDR3 comprises 15 residues. Written as DNA, the CDR3 is TGTGCCATCAGTGCCCGGACAGGGCTTAATGGAAAACTGTTTTTT. This sequence encodes CAISARTGLNGKLFF.

The CDR3 DNA is TGTGCCAGCAGTGAGACAGGCGGCTATGGCTACACCTTC. This sequence encodes CASSETGGYGYTF. The chain has TRBV7-2 and TRBJ1-2; maybe TRBD1 (6 bases). Trimming stripped 6 bases from V and 4 bases from J, with 12 bases between. The CDR3 has 13 amino acids. Germline values: CDR1 SGHTA, CDR2 FQGNSA.

A single count supports this clone. V and J are TRBV6-5 and TRBJ1-1; D possibly corresponds to TRBD1 (6 bases). V was clipped by 2 bases and J by 5 bases, with 12 bases between them. CDR1 MNHEY and CDR2 SVGAGI come from the germline V gene. There are 14 residues in the CDR3. The chain's CDR3 is CASSYGGLRTEAFF. Here the CDR3 DNA reads TGTGCCAGCAGTTACGGGGGGCTCCGTACTGAAGCTTTCTTT.

The rearrangement uses TRBV7-2 and TRBJ2-1; 10 positions match TRBD2. The CDR3 is 16 amino acids. Trimming took 1 base from V and 3 from J; bases not matched to a gene: 3. The germline V gene encodes CDR1 SGHTA and CDR2 FQGNSA. CDR3 region: CASSLVWTSGYNEQFF. The CDR3 bases are TGTGCCAGCAGCTTAGTGTGGACTAGCGGCTACAATGAGCAGTTCTTC.